This T cell receptor (beta chain) was profiled in a study of beta chain features in type 1 diabetes. The V gene's germline CDR1 is MGHDK and CDR2 SYGVNS. This CDR3 spans 13 amino acids. The V end lost 1 base, the J end lost 3 bases, and 7 bases lay between the germline ends. Expressed TCRB transcripts got sequenced, as all isolated RNA was reverse transcribed. Clones were sequenced by immunoSEQ multiplex PCR, and TCRdb holds only the in-frame ones, with some missing. The sample records roughly 310,000 clones, 9.5% to 12% being singletons. This TCR derives from a woman in her thirties in good health. Sequenced: naive CD4+ T cells from blood. The rearrangement uses TRBV25-1 and TRBJ2-7; D not resolved. This chain's CDR3 is CASSESHSYEQYF. The CDR3 bases are TGTGCCAGCAGTGAATCCCACAGCTACGAGCAGTACTTC.